The T cell receptor (beta chain) under discussion was sequenced for a study of cytotoxic CD8 clonotypes in ibrutinib-treated CLL. The CDR3 consists of 13 residues. The germline V and J ends were trimmed by 0 bases and 2 bases, with 5 bases remaining between them. CDR1 and CDR2 (germline): SGHTA, FQGNSA. TCRdb's table, derived via immunoSEQ multiplex PCR, lists solely in-frame clones and lacks some. Counted here are around 140,000 clones, 60% to 80% occurring once; the ten biggest clones make up under 35%. Source: PBMCs, taken after 12 months of ibrutinib treatment. The sequence was collected from a human donor with chronic lymphocytic leukemia. This chain connects TRBV7-2 to TRBJ2-7; D remains ambiguous. CDR3 nucleotide sequence: TGTGCCAGCAGCTTAGCAATTACCTACGAGCAGTACTTC. Residues: CASSLAITYEQYF.